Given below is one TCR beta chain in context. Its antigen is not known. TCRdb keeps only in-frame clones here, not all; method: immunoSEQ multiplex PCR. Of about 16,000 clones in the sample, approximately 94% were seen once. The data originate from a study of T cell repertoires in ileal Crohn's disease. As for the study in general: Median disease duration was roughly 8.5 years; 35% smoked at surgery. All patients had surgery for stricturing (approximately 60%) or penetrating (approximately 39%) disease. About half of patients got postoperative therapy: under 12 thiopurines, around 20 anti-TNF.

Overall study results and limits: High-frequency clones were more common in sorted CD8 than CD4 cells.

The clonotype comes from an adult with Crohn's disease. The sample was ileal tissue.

CDR3 DNA: TGTGCCAGCAGTGTCTCCAGCGGGGGGCACGAGCAGTACTTC. Amino acids: CASSVSSGGHEQYF. V and J are TRBV2 and TRBJ2-5; the match to TRBD2 covers 9 bases. The J call is uncertain, as TRBJ2-7 better fits the DNA end. The CDR3 runs to 14 residues. Per the germline V gene, CDR1 is SNHLY and CDR2 is FYNNEI.